This TCR beta chain derives from a study of shared clonotypes between healthy human individuals. Profiled with immunoSEQ multiplex PCR; TCRdb holds only in-frame clones, not every one. The data hold roughly 700,000 clones, with roughly 70% observed a single time. Turning to this clone: Its antigen is currently unknown.

Study observations and caveats: Naive CD4 clonotypes overlapped across several donors at roughly 5%.

J lost 4 bases, V lost 5 bases, and 5 bases had no gene match. The CDR3 contains 14 residues. CDR1 is SNHLY and CDR2 is FYNNEI in the germline V gene. Sequencing was done on a sample of memory CD4+ T cells sorted from blood. Subset indicated: CD45RA-negative fraction. The clonotype originates from a woman aged 25 to 39 in good health. The J gene is TRBJ2-3, the V gene TRBV2, with 8 nucleotides matching TRBD2. CDR3 bases: TGTGCCAGCAGTCTCGGGAGGGCGTCAGATACGCAGTATTTT. Translated, it gives CASSLGRASDTQYF.